The sample holds a few counts of the clone carrying this T cell receptor beta chain. Construction of the TCRbeta library involved unique molecular identifiers. Via MiXCR, TCRdb re-called the PCR reads, giving one row per CDR3 protein. The repertoire consists of around 500,000 distinct CDR3 sequences, with more than 20% occurring once and the leading ten covering 13% to 15%. This sample was included in a study of T-cell reconstitution after alpha-beta-depleted transplantation in children. The sequence came from a boy in the first two years of life who had a stem cell transplant for acute myeloid leukemia, so the T cells may come from the graft donor. This material consisted of PBMCs, mostly from graft donor cells, taken 360 days after TCRalphabeta/CD19-depleted stem cell transplant.

CDR3 loop: CAIGARGETQYF. For the CDR3, the DNA is TGTGCCATCGGGGCCCGGGGGGAGACCCAGTACTTC. This chain joins TRBV10-3 and TRBJ2-5, with a weak D call TRBD2 (6 bases). This CDR3 region has 12 residues. Germline V gene sequence: CDR1 ENHRY, CDR2 SYGVKD. The V end lost 8 bases, the J end lost 5 bases, and 12 bases lay between the germline ends.